This T cell receptor (beta chain) was identified in a study of PD-L1 blockade in urothelial cancer. Overall study: Starting in the mid-2010s, patients were given atezolizumab (1,200 mg intravenously every 3 weeks). The patients had undergone anywhere from 0 to 3 prior chemotherapy regimens. Blood yielded a median of approximately 140,000 T cells per sample. Study-level findings and limits: Durable-benefit patients expanded tumor-associated blood clones more at 3 weeks.

This clone was picked up one time. As yet, its antigen is unknown. Sequencing was performed with immunoSEQ multiplex PCR; in TCRdb, only in-frame clones are kept and a portion is missing. The sample yields fewer than 60,000 clones, around 80% seen once. Time point indicated: pretreatment peripheral blood. Losses at the gene ends were 5 bases for V and 4 bases for J; bases not matched to a gene: 10. CDR1 is LNHDA, CDR2 SQIVND, per germline (reference sequence). The CDR3 runs 16 residues. The source of this sequence is a man aged 65 to 85 with urothelial cancer. The sequences come from PBMCs, collected around atezolizumab (anti-PD-L1) treatment. The chain joins TRBV19 to TRBJ2-3, with 9 positions matching TRBD2. The CDR3: CASSSRSSGNPDTQYF. CDR3 in DNA: TGTGCCAGTAGTTCCCGGTCTAGCGGGAATCCAGATACGCAGTATTTT.